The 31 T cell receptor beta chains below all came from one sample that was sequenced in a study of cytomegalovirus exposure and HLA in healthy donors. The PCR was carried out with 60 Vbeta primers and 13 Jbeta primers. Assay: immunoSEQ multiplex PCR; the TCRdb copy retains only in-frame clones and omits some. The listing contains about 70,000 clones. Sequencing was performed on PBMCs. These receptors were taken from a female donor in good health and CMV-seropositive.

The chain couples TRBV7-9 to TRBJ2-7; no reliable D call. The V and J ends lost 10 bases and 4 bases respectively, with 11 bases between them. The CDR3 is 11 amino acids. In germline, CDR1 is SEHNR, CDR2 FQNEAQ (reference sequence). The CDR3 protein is CATTAGYEQYF. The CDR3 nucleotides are TGTGCCACCACGGCAGGTTACGAGCAGTACTTC.

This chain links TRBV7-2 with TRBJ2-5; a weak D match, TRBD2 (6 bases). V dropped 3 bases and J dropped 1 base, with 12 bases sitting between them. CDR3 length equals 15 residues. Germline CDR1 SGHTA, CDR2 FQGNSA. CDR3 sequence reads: CASSFGDWRQETQYF. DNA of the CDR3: TGTGCCAGCAGCTTTGGGGACTGGCGCCAAGAGACCCAGTACTTC.

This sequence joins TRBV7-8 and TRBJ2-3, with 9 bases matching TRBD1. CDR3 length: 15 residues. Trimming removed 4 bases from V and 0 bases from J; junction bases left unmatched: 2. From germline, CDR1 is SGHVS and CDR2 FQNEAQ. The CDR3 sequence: CASSSDRGSTDTQYF. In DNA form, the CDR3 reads TGTGCCAGCAGCTCGGACAGGGGCAGCACAGATACGCAGTATTTT.

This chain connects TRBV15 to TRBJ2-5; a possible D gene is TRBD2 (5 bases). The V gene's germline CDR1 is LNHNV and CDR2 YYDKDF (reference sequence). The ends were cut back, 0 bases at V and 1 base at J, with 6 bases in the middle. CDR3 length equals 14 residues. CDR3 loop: CATSREAAQETQYF. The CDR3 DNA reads TGTGCCACCAGCAGAGAAGCGGCCCAAGAGACCCAGTACTTC.

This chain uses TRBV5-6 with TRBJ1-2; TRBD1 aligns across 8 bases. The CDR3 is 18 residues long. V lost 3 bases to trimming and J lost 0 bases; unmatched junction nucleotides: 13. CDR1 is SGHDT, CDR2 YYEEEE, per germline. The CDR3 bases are TGTGCCAGCAGCTGGGGGACAGGAGATGTGCCGTCTAACTATGGCTACACCTTC. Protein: CASSWGTGDVPSNYGYTF.

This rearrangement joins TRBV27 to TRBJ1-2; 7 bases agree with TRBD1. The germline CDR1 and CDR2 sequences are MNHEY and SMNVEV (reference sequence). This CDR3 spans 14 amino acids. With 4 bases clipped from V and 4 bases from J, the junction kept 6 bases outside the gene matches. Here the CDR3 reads CASSSLQGGYGYTF. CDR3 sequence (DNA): TGTGCCAGCAGTTCACTCCAGGGGGGCTATGGCTACACCTTC.

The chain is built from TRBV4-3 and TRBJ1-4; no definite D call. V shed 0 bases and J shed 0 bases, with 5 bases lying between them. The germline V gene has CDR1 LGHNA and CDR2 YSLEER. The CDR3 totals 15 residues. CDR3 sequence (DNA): TGCGCCAGCAGCCAAGAGTCTGCAACTAATGAAAAACTGTTTTTT. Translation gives CASSQESATNEKLFF.

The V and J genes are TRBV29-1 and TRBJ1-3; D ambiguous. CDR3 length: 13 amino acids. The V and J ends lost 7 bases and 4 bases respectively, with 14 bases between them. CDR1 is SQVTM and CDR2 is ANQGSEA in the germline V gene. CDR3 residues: CSAGESGGNTIYF. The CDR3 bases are TGCAGCGCCGGGGAAAGTGGGGGAAACACCATATATTTT.

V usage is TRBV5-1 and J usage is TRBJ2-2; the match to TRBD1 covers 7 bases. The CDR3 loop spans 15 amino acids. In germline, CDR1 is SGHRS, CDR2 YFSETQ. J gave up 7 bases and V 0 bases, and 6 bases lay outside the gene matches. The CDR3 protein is CASSLEQGVIGELFF. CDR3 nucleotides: TGCGCCAGCAGCTTGGAGCAGGGGGTAATCGGGGAGCTGTTTTTT.

CDR3 bases: TGTGCCTGGAGTGAGGTCCCCCCTTGGGACATAGGCACAGATACGCAGTATTTT. As protein: CAWSEVPPWDIGTDTQYF. The rearrangement joins TRBV30 to TRBJ2-3; the D gene is possibly TRBD1 (6 bases). Trimming pared 1 base from V and 1 base from J, leaving 21 bases between. There are 18 residues in the CDR3. CDR1 GTSNPN and CDR2 SVGIG come from the germline V gene (reference sequence).

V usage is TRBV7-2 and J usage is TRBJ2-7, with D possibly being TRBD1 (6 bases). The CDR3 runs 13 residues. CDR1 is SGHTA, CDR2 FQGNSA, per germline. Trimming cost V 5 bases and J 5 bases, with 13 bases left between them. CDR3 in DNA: TGTGCCAGCAGCCTCAACAGGGAGCACGAGCAGTACTTC. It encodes CASSLNREHEQYF.

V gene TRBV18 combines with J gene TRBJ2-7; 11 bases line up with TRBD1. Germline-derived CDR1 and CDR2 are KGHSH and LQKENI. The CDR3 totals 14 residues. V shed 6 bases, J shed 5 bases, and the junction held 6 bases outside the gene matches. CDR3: CASSEGQGAHEQYF. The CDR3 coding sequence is TGTGCCAGCTCGGAAGGACAGGGGGCTCACGAGCAGTACTTC.

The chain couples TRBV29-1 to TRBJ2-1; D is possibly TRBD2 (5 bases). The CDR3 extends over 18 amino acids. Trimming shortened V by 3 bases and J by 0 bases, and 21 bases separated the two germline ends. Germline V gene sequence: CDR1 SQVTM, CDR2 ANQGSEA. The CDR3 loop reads CSVDWAGGRLSSYNEQFF. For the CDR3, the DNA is TGCAGCGTTGATTGGGCTGGAGGCCGCCTCAGCTCCTACAATGAGCAGTTCTTC.

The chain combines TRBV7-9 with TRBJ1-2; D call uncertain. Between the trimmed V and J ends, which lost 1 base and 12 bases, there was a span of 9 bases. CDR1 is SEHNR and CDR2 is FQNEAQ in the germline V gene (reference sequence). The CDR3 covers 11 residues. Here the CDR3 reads CASSLGGADTF. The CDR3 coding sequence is TGTGCCAGCAGCTTAGGCGGAGCGGACACCTTC.

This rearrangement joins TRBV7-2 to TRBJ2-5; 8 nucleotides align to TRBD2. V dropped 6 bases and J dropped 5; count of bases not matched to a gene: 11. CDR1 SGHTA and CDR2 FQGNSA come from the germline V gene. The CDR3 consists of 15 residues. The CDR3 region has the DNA TGTGCCAGCAGTCGTGGACCCACGGGGGGGGAGACCCAGTACTTC. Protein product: CASSRGPTGGETQYF.

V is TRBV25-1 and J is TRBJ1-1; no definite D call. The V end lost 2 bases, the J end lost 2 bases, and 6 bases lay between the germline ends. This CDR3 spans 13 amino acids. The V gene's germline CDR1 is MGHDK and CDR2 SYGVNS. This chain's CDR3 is CASSEGGNTEAFF. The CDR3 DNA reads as TGTGCCAGCAGTGAAGGAGGAAACACTGAAGCTTTCTTT. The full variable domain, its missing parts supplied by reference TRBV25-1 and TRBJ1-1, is EADIYQTPRYLVIGTGKKITLECSQTMGHDKMYWYQQDPGMELHLIHYSYGVNSTEKGDLSSESTVSRIRTEHFPLTLESARPSHTSQYLCASSEGGNTEAFFGQGTRLTVV.

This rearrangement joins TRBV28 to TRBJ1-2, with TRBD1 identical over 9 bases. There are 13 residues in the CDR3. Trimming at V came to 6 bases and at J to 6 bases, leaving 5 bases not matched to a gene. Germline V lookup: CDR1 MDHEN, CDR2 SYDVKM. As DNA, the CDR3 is TGTGCCAGCAGACTAACAGGGGGCGATGGCTACACCTTC. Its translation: CASRLTGGDGYTF.

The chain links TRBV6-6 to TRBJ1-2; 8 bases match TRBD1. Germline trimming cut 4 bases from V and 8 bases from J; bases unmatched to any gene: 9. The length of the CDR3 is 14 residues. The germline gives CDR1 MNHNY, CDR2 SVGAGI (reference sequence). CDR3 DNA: TGTGCCAGCAGTTCCATAGACAGGGGCGGAGGCTACACCTTC. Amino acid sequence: CASSSIDRGGGYTF.

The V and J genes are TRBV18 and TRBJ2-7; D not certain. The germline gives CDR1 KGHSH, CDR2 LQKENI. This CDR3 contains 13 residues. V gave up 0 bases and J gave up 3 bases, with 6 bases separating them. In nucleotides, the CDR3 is TGTGCCAGCTCACCACCCTCCTACTACGAGCAGTACTTC. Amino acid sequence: CASSPPSYYEQYF.

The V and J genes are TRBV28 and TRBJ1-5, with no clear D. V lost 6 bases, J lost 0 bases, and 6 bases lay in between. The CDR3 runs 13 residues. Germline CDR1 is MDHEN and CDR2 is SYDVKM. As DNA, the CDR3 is TGTGCCAGCAGACGAGTTAGCAATCAGCCCCAGCATTTT. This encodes CASRRVSNQPQHF.

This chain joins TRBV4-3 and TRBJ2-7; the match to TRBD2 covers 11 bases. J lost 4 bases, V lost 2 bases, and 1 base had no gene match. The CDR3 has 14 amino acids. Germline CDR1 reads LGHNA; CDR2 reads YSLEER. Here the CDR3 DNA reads TGCGCCAGCAGCCAACTAGCGGGAGGATACGAGCAGTACTTC. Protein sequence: CASSQLAGGYEQYF.

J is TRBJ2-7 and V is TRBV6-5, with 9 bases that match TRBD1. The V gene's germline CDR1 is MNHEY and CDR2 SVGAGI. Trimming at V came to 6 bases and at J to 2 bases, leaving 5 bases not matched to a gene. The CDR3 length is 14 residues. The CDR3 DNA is TGTGCCAGCAGCTGGGACAGGGAAACCTACGAGCAGTACTTC. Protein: CASSWDRETYEQYF.

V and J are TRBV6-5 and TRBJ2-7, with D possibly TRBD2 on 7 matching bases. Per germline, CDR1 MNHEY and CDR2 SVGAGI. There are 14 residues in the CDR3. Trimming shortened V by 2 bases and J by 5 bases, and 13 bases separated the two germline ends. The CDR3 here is CASSYRRGADEQYF. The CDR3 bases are TGTGCCAGCAGTTACCGTCGGGGGGCGGACGAGCAGTACTTC.

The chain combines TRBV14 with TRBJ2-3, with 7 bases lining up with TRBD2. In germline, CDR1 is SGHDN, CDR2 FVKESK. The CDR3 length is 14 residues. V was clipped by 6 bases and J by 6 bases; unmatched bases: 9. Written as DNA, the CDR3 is TGTGCCAGCAGTCAAAGGGAGGGCGGGGATACGCAGTATTTT. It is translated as CASSQREGGDTQYF.

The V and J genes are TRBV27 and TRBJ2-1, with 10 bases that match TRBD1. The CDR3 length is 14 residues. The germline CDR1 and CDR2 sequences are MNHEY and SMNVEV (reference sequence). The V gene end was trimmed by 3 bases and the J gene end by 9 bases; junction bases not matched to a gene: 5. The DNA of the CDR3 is TGTGCCAGCAGTTTTGGGGGACAGGGGTCTGAGCAGTTCTTC. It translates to CASSFGGQGSEQFF.

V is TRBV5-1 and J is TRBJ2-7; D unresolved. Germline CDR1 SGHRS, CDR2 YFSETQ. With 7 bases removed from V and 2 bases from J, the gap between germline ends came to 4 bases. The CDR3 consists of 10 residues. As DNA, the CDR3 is TGCGCCAGCGAGACCTACGAGCAGTACTTC. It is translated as CASETYEQYF.

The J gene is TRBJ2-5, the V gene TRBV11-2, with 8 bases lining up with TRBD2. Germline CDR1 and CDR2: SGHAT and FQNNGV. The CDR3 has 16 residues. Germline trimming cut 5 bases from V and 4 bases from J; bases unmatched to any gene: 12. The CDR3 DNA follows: TGTGCCAGCAGCCCCCGCCCCGGGACTAGGGGAGAGACCCAGTACTTC. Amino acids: CASSPRPGTRGETQYF.

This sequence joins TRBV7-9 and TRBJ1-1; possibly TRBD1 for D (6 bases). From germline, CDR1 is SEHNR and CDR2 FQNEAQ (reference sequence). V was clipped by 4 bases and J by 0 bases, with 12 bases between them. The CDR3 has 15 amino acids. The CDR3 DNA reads TGTGCCAGCAGCTGGGGAACAGGGATGAACACTGAAGCTTTCTTT. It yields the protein CASSWGTGMNTEAFF.

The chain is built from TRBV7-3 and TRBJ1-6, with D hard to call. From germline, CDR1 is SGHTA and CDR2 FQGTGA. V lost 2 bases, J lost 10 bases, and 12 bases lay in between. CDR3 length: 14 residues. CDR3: CASSLGGPRSPLHF. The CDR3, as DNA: TGTGCCAGCAGCTTAGGAGGCCCCCGGTCACCCCTCCACTTT.

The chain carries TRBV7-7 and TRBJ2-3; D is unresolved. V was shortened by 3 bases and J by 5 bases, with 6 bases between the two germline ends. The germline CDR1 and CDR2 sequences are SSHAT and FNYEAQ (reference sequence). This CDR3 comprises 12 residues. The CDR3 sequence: CASSFPGDTQYF. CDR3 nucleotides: TGTGCCAGCAGCTTTCCGGGAGATACGCAGTATTTT. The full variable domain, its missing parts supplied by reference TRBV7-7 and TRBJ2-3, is GAGVSQSPRYKVTKRGQDVTLRCDPISSHATLYWYQQALGQGPEFLTYFNYEAQPDKSGLPSDRFSAERPEGSISTLTIQRTEQRDSAMYRCASSFPGDTQYFGPGTRLTVL.

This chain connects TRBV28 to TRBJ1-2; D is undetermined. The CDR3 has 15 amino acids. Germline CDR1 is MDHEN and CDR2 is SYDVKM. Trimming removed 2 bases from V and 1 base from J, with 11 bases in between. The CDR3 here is CASSLDQAFNYGYTF. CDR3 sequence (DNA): TGTGCCAGCAGTTTAGATCAGGCATTTAACTATGGCTACACCTTC.